One and the same sample provided the 13 T cell receptor beta chains below, sequenced in a study of beta chain features in type 1 diabetes. All of the isolated RNA was reverse transcribed, so expressed TCRB transcripts were sequenced. Sequenced by immunoSEQ multiplex PCR; TCRdb stores in-frame clones only, minus some. The sample lists 110,000 to 150,000 clones, 9% to 10% seen once, with approximately 0.65% in the top ten. Sequencing was performed on central memory CD4+ T cells from blood. The source is a woman in her thirties or forties in good health.

This sequence joins TRBV7-2 and TRBJ1-5; TRBD1 is a possible D gene (6 bases). CDR1 and CDR2 (germline): SGHTA, FQGNSA. V shed 4 bases and J shed 6 bases, with 16 bases lying between them. The CDR3 loop spans 15 amino acids. The CDR3 region has the DNA TGTGCCAGCAGCTCGACAGGAAGTAGAGGTCAGCCCCAGCATTTT. It is translated as CASSSTGSRGQPQHF.

This clone was recorded at least ten times. V and J are TRBV7-2 and TRBJ2-1, with 8 bases lining up with TRBD2. In germline, CDR1 is SGHTA, CDR2 FQGNSA. V trimming: 8 bases; J trimming: 5 bases; junction bases outside the gene matches: 14. There are 16 residues in the CDR3. This CDR3 is CASRTRSGGENNEQFF. CDR3 DNA: TGTGCCAGCCGAACTAGGAGCGGGGGAGAGAACAATGAGCAGTTCTTC.

This clone was recorded a few times. The chain links TRBV5-6 to TRBJ2-2; 7 nucleotides align to TRBD1. The CDR3 is 16 amino acids. Germline V gene data show CDR1 as SGHDT and CDR2 as YYEEEE. V lost 2 bases and J lost 5; bases outside the gene matches: 9. Here the CDR3 DNA reads TGTGCCAGCAGCTTACGTAAGGGGGCATGGACCGGGGAGCTGTTTTTT. It specifies CASSLRKGAWTGELFF. Filled out from reference TRBV5-6 and TRBJ2-2, the complete variable domain reads DAGVTQSPTHLIKTRGQQVTLRCSPKSGHDTVSWYQQALGQGPQFIFQYYEEEERQRGNFPDRFSGHQFPNYSSELNVNALLLGDSALYLCASSLRKGAWTGELFFGEGSRLTVL.

CDR3 in DNA: TGCGCCAGCAGCTTGGGAGGGACTACTAACAATGAGCAGTTCTTC. Translation: CASSLGGTTNNEQFF. The chain is built from TRBV5-1 and TRBJ2-1; 7 bases align to TRBD2. Germline CDR1 and CDR2: SGHRS and YFSETQ. Germline trimming cut 0 bases from V and 5 bases from J; bases unmatched to any gene: 5. The CDR3 totals 15 residues.

This clone was counted between two and nine times. This chain uses TRBV19 with TRBJ1-1, with D maybe TRBD1 (6 bases). The CDR3 sequence is 15 residues long. Trimming stripped 5 bases from V and 3 bases from J, with 16 bases between. From germline, CDR1 is LNHDA and CDR2 SQIVND (reference sequence). Written as DNA, the CDR3 is TGTGCCAGTAGTGGATCCACTACAGGGTACACTGAAGCTTTCTTT. Translated: CASSGSTTGYTEAFF.

This clone was seen more than once but under ten times. The junction does not match germline at one end; this may be a read error. The chain employs TRBV5-5 and TRBJ2-5; D is undetermined. The length of the CDR3 is 11 residues. CDR1 is SGHKS, CDR2 YYEKEE, per germline (reference sequence). This CDR3 is CASSLDGVRHF. The CDR3 DNA follows: TGTGCCAGCAGCTTGGACGGTGTGAGGCACTTC.

A few counts support this clone. The chain carries TRBV25-1 and TRBJ2-5; 7 positions agree with TRBD1. The CDR3 contains 13 residues. V dropped 4 bases and J dropped 4; count of bases not matched to a gene: 3. In germline, CDR1 is MGHDK, CDR2 SYGVNS. The CDR3 region is CASSGGGLETQYF. DNA for the CDR3: TGTGCCAGCAGTGGAGGGGGCCTAGAGACCCAGTACTTC.

J is TRBJ2-2 and V is TRBV9; 11 nucleotides match TRBD2. This CDR3 comprises 16 residues. Germline values: CDR1 SGDLS, CDR2 YYNGEE. V shed 2 bases and J 4 bases; nucleotides not matched to a gene: 4. CDR3 nucleotides: TGTGCCAGCAGCGTTGTAGCGGGGGGGACCACCGGGGAGCTGTTTTTT. Protein: CASSVVAGGTTGELFF. The full variable domain, in which reference TRBV9 and TRBJ2-2 provide the parts outside the CDR3, is DSGVTQTPKHLITATGQRVTLRCSPRSGDLSVYWYQQSLDQGLQFLIQYYNGEERAKGNILERFSAQQFPDLHSELNLSSLELGDSALYFCASSVVAGGTTGELFFGEGSRLTVL.

J is TRBJ2-1 and V is TRBV5-4, with 16 bases that match TRBD2. The CDR3 is 18 residues long. Trimming took 4 bases from V and 1 from J; bases not matched to a gene: 5. In germline, CDR1 is SGHNT, CDR2 YYREEE (reference sequence). CDR3 region: CASSPGLAGGPSYNEQFF. DNA for the CDR3: TGTGCCAGCAGCCCGGGACTAGCGGGGGGGCCTTCCTACAATGAGCAGTTCTTC.

To note about this clone: Other DNA sequences in the same sample also yield this CDR3. The chain uses TRBV6-5 and TRBJ1-3, with D uncertain. This CDR3 region has 16 residues. V lost 0 bases and J 0 bases, leaving 9 bases between the germline ends. Per germline, CDR1 MNHEY and CDR2 SVGAGI. The CDR3 protein is CASSYSTGSSGNTIYF. Written as DNA, the CDR3 is TGTGCCAGCAGTTACTCGACTGGGAGCTCTGGAAACACCATATATTTT.

The chain links TRBV18 to TRBJ1-4, with 7 bases matching TRBD1. Germline CDR1 KGHSH, CDR2 LQKENI. V was clipped by 4 bases and J by 4 bases; unmatched bases: 9. The CDR3 is made up of 16 amino acids. The CDR3 loop reads CASSRNPGQLNEKLFF. DNA for the CDR3: TGTGCCAGCTCACGAAATCCGGGACAGCTTAATGAAAAACTGTTTTTT.

This clone was seen repeatedly, ten times or more. The rearrangement joins TRBV19 to TRBJ2-7; TRBD1 matches at 10 bases. CDR3 length: 15 residues. Germline CDR1 LNHDA, CDR2 SQIVND (reference sequence). V lost 5 bases, J lost 2 bases, and 6 bases stayed unmatched. In DNA, the CDR3 is TGTGCCAGTAGTTCCACGGGACAGGGGACCTACGAGCAGTACTTC. It translates to CASSSTGQGTYEQYF.

This clone was observed a few times. The chain has TRBV7-6 and TRBJ2-7; possible D gene TRBD2, 5 bases. V was shortened by 5 bases and J by 7 bases, with 21 bases between the two germline ends. Looked up from germline, CDR1 is SGHVS and CDR2 is FNYEAQ. The CDR3 extends over 15 amino acids. The chain's CDR3 is CASSPLGRGFWEQYF. The CDR3 coding sequence is TGTGCCAGCAGCCCCCTCGGACGGGGTTTTTGGGAGCAGTACTTC. The full variable domain, in which reference TRBV7-6 and TRBJ2-7 provide the parts outside the CDR3, is GAGVSQSPRYKVTKRGQDVALRCDPISGHVSLYWYRQALGQGPEFLTYFNYEAQQDKSGLPNDRFSAERPEGSISTLTIQRTEQRDSAMYRCASSPLGRGFWEQYFGPGTRLTVT.